This is a list of T cell receptor beta chains from one sample in a study of blood T cell repertoires in COVID-19. The table came from immunoSEQ multiplex PCR; TCRdb's copy has only in-frame clones and leaves some out. The repertoire has 65,000 to 90,000 clones, 88% of them found once; the top ten carry around 7.3%. Sequencing was performed on peripheral blood. The receptors here all came from a woman of 80 years or more with acute or convalescent COVID-19. Each CDR3 is given with its conserved first and last residue. D genes are given only for firm matches. Only some rows state a clone size, as once, few, many or a class for expanded clones.

j_call: TRBJ1-4
v_call: TRBV19
d_call: TRBD1
clone_size: .
cdr3_aa: CASSPRQGFATNEKLFF
cdr3_nt: TGTGCCAGTAGTCCAAGACAGGGCTTTGCAACTAATGAAAAACTGTTTTTT

j_call: TRBJ1-2
v_call: TRBV5-5
d_call: .
clone_size: once
cdr3_aa: CASSPVLRGAGEGYTF
cdr3_nt: TGTGCCAGCAGTCCAGTCCTTCGGGGCGCAGGGGAAGGCTACACCTTC

j_call: TRBJ1-6
v_call: TRBV6-6
d_call: TRBD1
clone_size: .
cdr3_aa: CASNDRVESPLHF
cdr3_nt: TGTGCCAGCAACGACAGGGTTGAATCACCCCTCCACTTT

j_call: TRBJ1-5
v_call: TRBV10-1
d_call: .
clone_size: .
cdr3_aa: CASSGRDIIGNSNQPQHF
cdr3_nt: TGCGCCAGCAGTGGGAGGGATATAATTGGGAATAGCAATCAGCCCCAGCATTTT

j_call: TRBJ2-2
v_call: TRBV30
d_call: TRBD2
clone_size: .
cdr3_aa: CAWVLAGGGTGELFF
cdr3_nt: TGTGCCTGGGTACTAGCGGGAGGGGGCACCGGGGAGCTGTTTTTT

j_call: TRBJ1-1
v_call: TRBV6-5
d_call: TRBD1
clone_size: .
cdr3_aa: CASSSHLGQGTLF
cdr3_nt: TGTGCCAGCAGCTCGCACCTTGGACAGGGGACCCTCTTT

j_call: TRBJ1-1
v_call: TRBV4-3
d_call: .
clone_size: .
cdr3_aa: CASSQDAGTGSTAFF
cdr3_nt: TGCGCCAGCAGCCAAGATGCTGGTACGGGTAGTACGGCTTTCTTT

j_call: TRBJ2-4
v_call: TRBV7-2
d_call: TRBD2
clone_size: once
cdr3_aa: CASSLGTSDIQYF
cdr3_nt: TGTGCCAGCAGCTTAGGGACTAGCGACATTCAGTACTTC

j_call: TRBJ2-5
v_call: TRBV7-9
d_call: TRBD2
clone_size: few
cdr3_aa: CASSFGLAEETQYF
cdr3_nt: TGTGCCAGCAGCTTCGGACTAGCGGAAGAGACCCAGTACTTC

j_call: TRBJ1-2
v_call: TRBV4-3
d_call: .
clone_size: .
cdr3_aa: CASSQDIGRGYGYTF
cdr3_nt: TGCGCCAGCAGCCAAGATATCGGCAGAGGCTATGGCTACACCTTC

j_call: TRBJ2-7
v_call: TRBV19
d_call: TRBD1
clone_size: .
cdr3_aa: CASNIRGQGEHEQYF
cdr3_nt: TGTGCCAGTAATATCCGGGGACAGGGGGAACACGAGCAGTACTTC

j_call: TRBJ2-3
v_call: TRBV7-3
d_call: .
clone_size: .
cdr3_aa: CASSLLGGGQGPYTQYF
cdr3_nt: TGTGCCAGCAGCTTATTAGGTGGCGGCCAGGGGCCGTATACGCAGTATTTT

j_call: TRBJ1-6
v_call: TRBV14
d_call: TRBD1
clone_size: .
cdr3_aa: CASSHRTGRNSPLHF
cdr3_nt: TGTGCCAGCAGCCACCGGACAGGGAGGAATTCACCCCTCCACTTT

j_call: TRBJ2-7
v_call: TRBV5-4
d_call: .
clone_size: .
cdr3_aa: CASSLQGTSYEQYF
cdr3_nt: TGTGCCAGCAGCTTGCAGGGGACCTCCTACGAGCAGTACTTC

j_call: TRBJ1-5
v_call: TRBV3-1/TRBV3-2
d_call: .
clone_size: .
cdr3_aa: CASSLTESNQPQHF
cdr3_nt: TGTGCCAGCAGCTTAACAGAAAGCAATCAGCCCCAGCATTTT

j_call: TRBJ2-1
v_call: TRBV19
d_call: TRBD1
clone_size: .
cdr3_aa: CASSIGQGVGNEQFF
cdr3_nt: TGTGCCAGTAGTATTGGACAGGGGGTCGGCAATGAGCAGTTCTTC

j_call: TRBJ2-2
v_call: TRBV4-3
d_call: TRBD1
clone_size: few
cdr3_aa: CASSPGQGWYTGELFF
cdr3_nt: TGCGCCAGTTCTCCGGGACAGGGATGGTACACCGGGGAGCTGTTTTTT

j_call: TRBJ2-3
v_call: TRBV9
d_call: TRBD2
clone_size: .
cdr3_aa: CASSVSGGQMRTDTQYF
cdr3_nt: TGTGCCAGCAGCGTTAGCGGGGGGCAAATGAGGACAGATACGCAGTATTTT

j_call: TRBJ2-1
v_call: TRBV6-5
d_call: .
clone_size: .
cdr3_aa: CASSYSLDEQFF
cdr3_nt: TGTGCCAGCAGTTACTCTCTTGATGAGCAGTTCTTC

j_call: TRBJ2-7
v_call: TRBV13
d_call: .
clone_size: .
cdr3_aa: CASSYQAPYEQYF
cdr3_nt: TGTGCCAGCAGCTACCAGGCCCCCTACGAGCAGTACTTC

j_call: TRBJ2-7
v_call: TRBV6-5
d_call: TRBD2
clone_size: once
cdr3_aa: CASSSHRTSGRNEQYF
cdr3_nt: TGTGCCAGCAGTTCTCATAGGACTAGCGGGAGAAACGAGCAGTACTTC

j_call: TRBJ2-3
v_call: TRBV18
d_call: TRBD2
clone_size: .
cdr3_aa: CASSPGTITDTQYF
cdr3_nt: TGTGCCAGCTCACCCGGGACTATCACAGATACGCAGTATTTT

j_call: TRBJ2-1
v_call: TRBV5-6
d_call: TRBD2
clone_size: .
cdr3_aa: CASSFGLAGGKNEQFF
cdr3_nt: TGTGCCAGCAGCTTCGGACTAGCGGGGGGCAAGAATGAGCAGTTCTTC

j_call: TRBJ1-5
v_call: TRBV9
d_call: TRBD1
clone_size: .
cdr3_aa: CASSVGQGASSNQPQHF
cdr3_nt: TGTGCCAGCAGCGTAGGACAGGGGGCCTCTAGCAATCAGCCCCAGCATTTT

j_call: TRBJ2-3
v_call: TRBV19
d_call: TRBD2
clone_size: .
cdr3_aa: CASPPGLADTQYF
cdr3_nt: TGTGCCAGTCCCCCGGGACTAGCAGATACGCAGTATTTT

j_call: TRBJ1-4
v_call: TRBV19
d_call: .
clone_size: .
cdr3_aa: CASRNNGVATNEKLFF
cdr3_nt: TGTGCCAGTAGAAACAACGGGGTTGCAACTAATGAAAAACTGTTTTTT

j_call: TRBJ1-6
v_call: TRBV27
d_call: TRBD1
clone_size: .
cdr3_aa: CASSNGQAGAYNSPLHF
cdr3_nt: TGTGCCAGCAGTAACGGACAGGCAGGAGCCTATAATTCACCCCTCCACTTT

j_call: TRBJ2-2
v_call: TRBV11-1
d_call: TRBD1
clone_size: .
cdr3_aa: CASSLGDRGAGELFF
cdr3_nt: TGTGCCAGCAGCTTAGGTGACAGGGGGGCCGGGGAGCTGTTTTTT

j_call: TRBJ2-1
v_call: TRBV5-1
d_call: TRBD2
clone_size: .
cdr3_aa: CASSLAGLAAGNEQFF
cdr3_nt: TGCGCCAGCAGCTTGGCCGGGCTAGCGGCTGGGAATGAGCAGTTCTTC

j_call: TRBJ2-3
v_call: TRBV7-9
d_call: TRBD2
clone_size: .
cdr3_aa: CASSLYAGGDTQYF
cdr3_nt: TGTGCCAGCAGCTTATATGCGGGGGGAGATACGCAGTATTTT

j_call: TRBJ2-5
v_call: TRBV27
d_call: .
clone_size: .
cdr3_aa: CASTLEGTQYF
cdr3_nt: TGTGCCAGCACGTTGGAGGGGACCCAGTACTTC

j_call: TRBJ2-3
v_call: TRBV15
d_call: TRBD2
clone_size: .
cdr3_aa: CATSIQRLAGATDTQYF
cdr3_nt: TGTGCCACCAGCATCCAGCGACTAGCGGGGGCCACAGATACGCAGTATTTT

j_call: TRBJ1-2
v_call: TRBV9
d_call: TRBD1
clone_size: .
cdr3_aa: CASSVAQGAASGYTF
cdr3_nt: TGTGCCAGCAGCGTAGCTCAGGGGGCCGCATCTGGCTACACCTTC

j_call: TRBJ1-6
v_call: TRBV6-9
d_call: .
clone_size: .
cdr3_aa: CASSDGNNSPLHF
cdr3_nt: TGTGCCAGCAGTGACGGGAATAATTCACCCCTCCACTTT

j_call: TRBJ1-2
v_call: TRBV5-8
d_call: .
clone_size: .
cdr3_aa: CASSLGRGGWNYGYTF
cdr3_nt: TGTGCCAGCAGCTTGGGTCGAGGGGGTTGGAACTATGGCTACACCTTC

j_call: TRBJ1-2
v_call: TRBV19
d_call: TRBD1
clone_size: .
cdr3_aa: CASRNTGRAGGIYGYTF
cdr3_nt: TGTGCCAGTAGGAATACAGGACGGGCAGGGGGAATCTATGGCTACACCTTC

j_call: TRBJ2-1
v_call: TRBV20-1
d_call: TRBD2
clone_size: .
cdr3_aa: CSASEPSGLNEQFF
cdr3_nt: TGCAGTGCTAGTGAGCCTAGCGGGCTGAATGAGCAGTTCTTC

j_call: TRBJ1-4
v_call: TRBV11-1
d_call: .
clone_size: once
cdr3_aa: CASSFKARATNEKLFF
cdr3_nt: TGTGCCAGCAGCTTCAAGGCGCGGGCAACTAATGAAAAACTGTTTTTT

j_call: TRBJ2-2
v_call: TRBV18
d_call: TRBD2
clone_size: once
cdr3_aa: CASSPQISGSTGELFF
cdr3_nt: TGTGCCAGCTCACCACAGATTAGCGGGAGCACCGGGGAGCTGTTTTTT

j_call: TRBJ2-5
v_call: TRBV7-2
d_call: TRBD1
clone_size: .
cdr3_aa: CASSQFGQGVGETQYF
cdr3_nt: TGTGCCAGCAGCCAATTCGGACAGGGTGTTGGGGAGACCCAGTACTTC

j_call: TRBJ2-2
v_call: TRBV9
d_call: TRBD2
clone_size: .
cdr3_aa: CASSFPSGGGTGELFF
cdr3_nt: TGTGCCAGCAGCTTTCCTAGCGGGGGTGGCACCGGGGAGCTGTTTTTT

j_call: TRBJ1-1
v_call: TRBV19
d_call: .
clone_size: .
cdr3_aa: CASSIGGRATEAFF
cdr3_nt: TGTGCCAGTAGTATAGGGGGGAGGGCCACTGAAGCTTTCTTT

j_call: TRBJ1-2
v_call: TRBV15
d_call: .
clone_size: .
cdr3_aa: CATSIGDSNYGYTF
cdr3_nt: TGTGCCACCAGTATAGGGGATTCTAACTATGGCTACACCTTC

j_call: TRBJ2-3
v_call: TRBV27
d_call: TRBD2
clone_size: .
cdr3_aa: CASSLRGGPTDTQYF
cdr3_nt: TGTGCCAGCAGTTTGCGGGGGGGGCCAACAGATACGCAGTATTTT

j_call: TRBJ2-1
v_call: TRBV18
d_call: TRBD2
clone_size: .
cdr3_aa: CASSPPRTSGYNEQFF
cdr3_nt: TGTGCCAGCTCACCCCCAAGGACTAGCGGCTACAATGAGCAGTTCTTC

j_call: TRBJ2-7
v_call: TRBV6-1
d_call: .
clone_size: few
cdr3_aa: CASSEARSVHEQYF
cdr3_nt: TGTGCCAGCAGTGAAGCGCGGAGCGTCCACGAGCAGTACTTC

j_call: TRBJ1-4
v_call: TRBV3-1/TRBV3-2
d_call: .
clone_size: once
cdr3_aa: CASSQSQANNEKLFF
cdr3_nt: TGTGCCAGCAGCCAATCGCAGGCCAATAATGAAAAACTGTTTTTT

j_call: TRBJ1-4
v_call: TRBV18
d_call: .
clone_size: .
cdr3_aa: CASSQVATNEKLFF
cdr3_nt: TGTGCCAGCTCTCAGGTTGCAACTAATGAAAAACTGTTTTTT

j_call: TRBJ2-1
v_call: TRBV3-1/TRBV3-2
d_call: TRBD1
clone_size: .
cdr3_aa: CASSQEWDRYNEQFF
cdr3_nt: TGTGCCAGCAGCCAAGAATGGGACAGATACAATGAGCAGTTCTTC

j_call: TRBJ1-2
v_call: TRBV5-1
d_call: .
clone_size: .
cdr3_aa: CASSLAGLPTEGYGYTF
cdr3_nt: TGCGCCAGCAGCTTGGCTGGCTTACCCACAGAGGGCTATGGCTACACCTTC

j_call: TRBJ2-7
v_call: TRBV2
d_call: TRBD2
clone_size: .
cdr3_aa: CASRDPGLAGKGYEQYF
cdr3_nt: TGTGCCAGCAGGGATCCGGGACTAGCGGGAAAAGGCTACGAGCAGTACTTC

j_call: TRBJ2-5
v_call: TRBV12-3/TRBV12-4
d_call: .
clone_size: .
cdr3_aa: CASRAQETQYF
cdr3_nt: TGTGCCAGCAGGGCCCAAGAGACCCAGTACTTC

j_call: TRBJ1-1
v_call: TRBV18
d_call: .
clone_size: few
cdr3_aa: CASSPWDKNTEAFF
cdr3_nt: TGTGCCAGCTCACCTTGGGACAAGAACACTGAAGCTTTCTTT

j_call: TRBJ2-1
v_call: TRBV5-6
d_call: TRBD2
clone_size: .
cdr3_aa: CASSPLAGTYNEQFF
cdr3_nt: TGTGCCAGCAGCCCGCTAGCGGGGACCTACAATGAGCAGTTCTTC

j_call: TRBJ2-5
v_call: TRBV5-1
d_call: .
clone_size: .
cdr3_aa: CASSLRSGQETQYF
cdr3_nt: TGCGCCAGCAGCTTGAGGTCAGGTCAAGAGACCCAGTACTTC

j_call: TRBJ2-2
v_call: TRBV11-2
d_call: TRBD1
clone_size: .
cdr3_aa: CASSWTGANTGELFF
cdr3_nt: TGTGCCAGCAGCTGGACAGGGGCGAACACCGGGGAGCTGTTTTTT

j_call: TRBJ2-1
v_call: TRBV5-1
d_call: TRBD2
clone_size: .
cdr3_aa: CASSFGLAGGPSNNEQFF
cdr3_nt: TGCGCCAGCAGCTTCGGACTAGCGGGGGGGCCATCGAACAATGAGCAGTTCTTC

j_call: TRBJ1-5
v_call: TRBV9
d_call: .
clone_size: .
cdr3_aa: CASSPSSGAQPQHF
cdr3_nt: TGTGCCAGCAGCCCCTCCAGCGGGGCTCAGCCCCAGCATTTT

j_call: TRBJ1-3
v_call: TRBV27
d_call: .
clone_size: .
cdr3_aa: CASSLTDSGNTIYF
cdr3_nt: TGTGCCAGCAGTTTAACAGACTCTGGAAACACCATATATTTT